Following are 16 T cell receptor beta chains from one sample sequenced in a study of shared clonotypes between healthy human individuals. TCRdb's copy holds only in-frame clones and misses some; the assay was immunoSEQ multiplex PCR. The sample has nearly 750,000 clones, roughly two thirds seen once. The sequencing sample was made of memory CD4+ T cells sorted from blood. Subset: CD45RA-negative fraction. The receptors shown here come from a woman aged 25 to 39 in good health.

This clone was seen only a few times. This chain uses TRBV28 with TRBJ1-2, with D hard to call. This CDR3 is 13 amino acids long. Germline V gives CDR1 MDHEN, CDR2 SYDVKM. V lost 8 bases, J lost 2 bases, and 12 bases lay in between. The CDR3 sequence is CASSSQRNYGYTF. CDR3 DNA sequence: TGTGCCAGCTCGAGTCAGAGAAACTATGGCTACACCTTC.

The chain uses TRBV7-9 and TRBJ2-3; D gene unclear. Germline-derived CDR1 and CDR2 are SEHNR and FQNEAQ (reference sequence). V lost 3 bases and J lost 0, with 10 bases in between. There are 15 residues in the CDR3. CDR3: CASSFMESSTDTQYF. The CDR3 nucleotides are TGTGCCAGCAGCTTTATGGAGTCTAGCACAGATACGCAGTATTTT.

The J gene is TRBJ2-3, the V gene TRBV27; 8 nucleotides line up with TRBD1. Germline V gene sequence: CDR1 MNHEY, CDR2 SMNVEV (reference sequence). With V trimmed by 10 bases and J by 1 base, 4 bases remained unmatched. CDR3 length: 13 amino acids. In DNA, the CDR3 is TGTGCCACATTGGGACAGGGCACAGATACGCAGTATTTT. This codes for CATLGQGTDTQYF.

V usage is TRBV19 and J usage is TRBJ1-5; D not certain. The CDR3 runs to 14 residues. V was pared by 10 bases and J by 1 base, with 14 bases between. CDR1 and CDR2 from the germline V gene are LNHDA and SQIVND (reference sequence). CDR3 DNA sequence: TGTGCCACCACCTCGGATAGGAGCAATCAGCCCCAGCATTTT. Amino acids: CATTSDRSNQPQHF. Full variable domain (remainder filled in from reference TRBV19 and TRBJ1-5): DGGITQSPKYLFRKEGQNVTLSCEQNLNHDAMYWYRQDPGQGLRLIYYSQIVNDFQKGDIAEGYSVSREKKESFPLTVTSAQKNPTAFYLCATTSDRSNQPQHFGDGTRLSIL.

The V call is TRBV6-1, the J call TRBJ2-2, with D perhaps matching TRBD2 (6 bases). The germline V gene encodes CDR1 MNHNS and CDR2 SASEGT. The CDR3 loop spans 13 amino acids. Trimming removed 1 base from V and 7 bases from J, with 7 bases in between. The CDR3 here is CASSEGRVGELFF. The CDR3 coding sequence is TGTGCCAGCAGTGAAGGGAGGGTCGGGGAGCTGTTTTTT.

J is TRBJ2-1 and V is TRBV11-2; 7 bases are a match to TRBD1. Germline V lookup: CDR1 SGHAT, CDR2 FQNNGV. V lost 5 bases to trimming and J lost 1 base; unmatched junction nucleotides: 5. This CDR3 comprises 15 residues. The CDR3 loop reads CASSKGQASYNEQFF. The CDR3 nucleotides are TGTGCCAGCAGCAAAGGACAGGCGTCCTACAATGAGCAGTTCTTC.

In its sample, this clone was seen once. The rearrangement uses TRBV5-4 and TRBJ2-7; 7 positions agree with TRBD1. Unmatched junction bases numbered 14, after V lost 5 bases and J lost 6 bases. The CDR3 contains 15 residues. Germline-derived CDR1 and CDR2 are SGHNT and YYREEE (reference sequence). The CDR3 DNA sequence: TGTGCCAGCAGATCGAATAGGGGGCCCATGGCCGAGCAGTACTTC. Protein product: CASRSNRGPMAEQYF. Based on the CDR3 plus reference TRBV5-4 and TRBJ2-7, the full variable domain is ETGVTQSPTHLIKTRGQQVTLRCSSQSGHNTVSWYQQALGQGPQFIFQYYREEENGRGNFPPRFSGLQFPNYSSELNVNALELDDSALYLCASRSNRGPMAEQYFGPGTRLTVT.

This clone was seen a single time. This chain connects TRBV28 to TRBJ1-2; TRBD1 might be the D (5 bases). The CDR3 covers 15 residues. Between the trimmed V and J ends, which lost 4 bases and 6 bases, there was a span of 18 bases. CDR1 and CDR2 (germline): MDHEN, SYDVKM. The CDR3: CASSSPGGGRDGYTF. The DNA of the CDR3 is TGTGCCAGCAGTTCCCCCGGGGGGGGAAGGGATGGCTACACCTTC.

The rearrangement links TRBV5-4 to TRBJ2-1; 7 bases are a match to TRBD2. V was clipped by 5 bases and J by 3 bases; unmatched bases: 11. The CDR3 length is 16 residues. Germline CDR1 and CDR2: SGHNT and YYREEE (reference sequence). CDR3 residues: CASRKWSGANYNEQFF. CDR3 DNA: TGTGCCAGCAGAAAATGGAGCGGGGCGAACTACAATGAGCAGTTCTTC.

This clone was counted only a few times. The CDR3 loop is CASSGGEGYTF. As DNA, the CDR3 is TGCGCCAGCAGTGGTGGGGAGGGCTACACCTTC. The chain links TRBV5-1 to TRBJ1-2; D is undetermined. This CDR3 is built from 11 residues. Germline CDR1 and CDR2: SGHRS and YFSETQ. Trimming shortened V by 5 bases and J by 8 bases, and 10 bases separated the two germline ends. The complete variable domain, with remaining parts taken from reference TRBV5-1 and TRBJ1-2, reads KAGVTQTPRYLIKTRGQQVTLSCSPISGHRSVSWYQQTPGQGLQFLFEYFSETQRNKGNFPGRFSGRQFSNSRSEMNVSTLELGDSALYLCASSGGEGYTFGSGTRLTVV.

The chain is built from TRBV19 and TRBJ1-3; the D gene is possibly TRBD1 (5 bases). Trimming left V 5 bases short and J 0 bases short, with 11 bases between. Germline CDR1 is LNHDA and CDR2 is SQIVND (reference sequence). The CDR3 runs 15 residues. The CDR3 region is CASSVWGSSGNTIYF. The CDR3 DNA reads TGTGCCAGTAGTGTTTGGGGCTCCTCTGGAAACACCATATATTTT.

This clone came up once. The chain joins TRBV5-6 to TRBJ1-1; D not resolved. This CDR3 has 13 residues. Between the trimmed V and J ends, which lost 0 bases and 4 bases, there was a span of 7 bases. CDR1 is SGHDT, CDR2 YYEEEE, per germline. The CDR3 loop is CASSLAPGTEAFF. The DNA for the CDR3 is TGTGCCAGCAGCTTGGCGCCCGGCACTGAAGCTTTCTTT.

The genes are TRBV18 and TRBJ1-5; the D gene is possibly TRBD1 (6 bases). The CDR3 consists of 14 residues. The V end lost 3 bases, the J end lost 5 bases, and 11 bases lay between the germline ends. Germline lookup yields CDR1 KGHSH and CDR2 LQKENI. CDR3 protein: CASSPGTLDQPQHF. CDR3 coding DNA: TGTGCCAGCTCACCTGGGACATTAGATCAGCCCCAGCATTTT.

The count of this clone is one. The gene calls are TRBV6-1 and TRBJ1-5, with 7 positions matching TRBD1. The CDR3 has 15 amino acids. Trimming at V came to 2 bases and at J to 3 bases, leaving 4 bases not matched to a gene. Germline V gene sequence: CDR1 MNHNS, CDR2 SASEGT. CDR3 sequence (DNA): TGTGCCAGCAGTGAAAGGGGGCGCGTCAATCAGCCCCAGCATTTT. Amino acids: CASSERGRVNQPQHF.

The J gene is TRBJ2-5, the V gene TRBV5-1; 10 nucleotides agree with TRBD2. The CDR3 consists of 18 residues. Germline V gene sequence: CDR1 SGHRS, CDR2 YFSETQ. Germline trimming cut 0 bases from V and 0 bases from J; bases unmatched to any gene: 8. For the CDR3, the DNA is TGCGCCAGCAGCTTGGGTCTAGCGGGAGTTTCGTACCAAGAGACCCAGTACTTC. This encodes CASSLGLAGVSYQETQYF.

This rearrangement joins TRBV7-2 to TRBJ2-7, with 7 bases matching TRBD2. This CDR3 has 14 amino acids. The V segment lost 1 base and the J segment 4 bases; nucleotides outside the gene matches: 4. CDR1 is SGHTA, CDR2 FQGNSA, per germline. The CDR3 region is CASSLEGLIYEQYF. The CDR3 region has the DNA TGTGCCAGCAGCTTAGAGGGACTAATTTACGAGCAGTACTTC.